This record covers a single T cell receptor beta chain. Some clones are missing from TCRdb's copy, which holds only in-frame ones; the method was immunoSEQ multiplex PCR. The table lists about 490,000 clones, 70% to 80% of them singletons. These data are taken from a study of shared clonotypes between healthy human individuals. Specimen: PBMCs. The clonotype was recovered from a woman between 40 and 55 years old in good health. Some clones in this sample may be carry-over from other donors' samples.

The DNA of the CDR3 is TGTGCCGGACATAAGGACCTCTCTGGAAACACCATATATTTT. Translation gives CAGHKDLSGNTIYF. V usage is TRBV30 and J usage is TRBJ1-3, with D possibly TRBD1 on 5 matching bases. The CDR3 has 14 amino acids. The germline gives CDR1 GTSNPN, CDR2 SVGIG (reference sequence). The V end was cut by 8 bases, the J end by 0 bases, with 14 bases between.